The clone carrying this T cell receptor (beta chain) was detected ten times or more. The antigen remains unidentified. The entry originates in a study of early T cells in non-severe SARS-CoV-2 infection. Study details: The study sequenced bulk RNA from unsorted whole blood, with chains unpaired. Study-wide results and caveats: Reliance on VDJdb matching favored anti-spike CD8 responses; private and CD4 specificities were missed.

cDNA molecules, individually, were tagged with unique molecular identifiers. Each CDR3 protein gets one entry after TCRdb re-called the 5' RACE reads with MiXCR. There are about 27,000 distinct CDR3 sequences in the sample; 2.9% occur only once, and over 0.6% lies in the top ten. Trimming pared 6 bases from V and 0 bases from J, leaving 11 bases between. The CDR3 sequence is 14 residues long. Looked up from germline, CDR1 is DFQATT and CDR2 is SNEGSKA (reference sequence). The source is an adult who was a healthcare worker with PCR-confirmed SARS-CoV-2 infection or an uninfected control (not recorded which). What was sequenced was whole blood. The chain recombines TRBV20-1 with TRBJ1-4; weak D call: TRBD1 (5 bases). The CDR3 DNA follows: TGCAGTGCGCCCGACAGAGCAACTAATGAAAAACTGTTTTTT. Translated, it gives CSAPDRATNEKLFF.